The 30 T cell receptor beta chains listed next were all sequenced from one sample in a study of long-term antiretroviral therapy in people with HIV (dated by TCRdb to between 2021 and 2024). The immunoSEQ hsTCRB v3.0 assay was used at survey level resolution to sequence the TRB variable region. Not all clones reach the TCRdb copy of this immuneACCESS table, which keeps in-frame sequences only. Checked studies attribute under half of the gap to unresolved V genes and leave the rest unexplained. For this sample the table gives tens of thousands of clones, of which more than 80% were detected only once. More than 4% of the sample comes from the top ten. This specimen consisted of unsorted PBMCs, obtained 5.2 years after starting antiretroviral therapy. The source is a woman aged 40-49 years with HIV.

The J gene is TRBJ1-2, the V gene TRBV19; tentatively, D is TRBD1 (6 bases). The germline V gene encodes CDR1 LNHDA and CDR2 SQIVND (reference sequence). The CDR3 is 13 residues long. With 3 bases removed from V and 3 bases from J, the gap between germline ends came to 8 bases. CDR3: CASSMRTDYGYTF. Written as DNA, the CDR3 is TGTGCCAGTAGTATGAGGACAGACTATGGCTACACCTTC.

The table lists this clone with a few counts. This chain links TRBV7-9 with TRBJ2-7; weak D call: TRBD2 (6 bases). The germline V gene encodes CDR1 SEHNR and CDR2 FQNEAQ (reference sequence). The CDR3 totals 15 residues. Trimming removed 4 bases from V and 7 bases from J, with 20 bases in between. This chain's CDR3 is CASSSRDSFPREQYF. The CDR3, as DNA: TGTGCCAGCAGCTCCCGGGACTCTTTCCCGAGGGAGCAGTACTTC.

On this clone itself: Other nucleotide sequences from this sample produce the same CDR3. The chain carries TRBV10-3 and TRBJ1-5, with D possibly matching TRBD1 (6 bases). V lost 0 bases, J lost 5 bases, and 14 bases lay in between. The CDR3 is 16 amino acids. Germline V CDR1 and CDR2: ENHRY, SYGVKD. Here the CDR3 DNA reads TGTGCCATCAGTGAGTCTCAGCAGGGGAGGGATCAGCCCCAGCATTTT. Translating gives CAISESQQGRDQPQHF.

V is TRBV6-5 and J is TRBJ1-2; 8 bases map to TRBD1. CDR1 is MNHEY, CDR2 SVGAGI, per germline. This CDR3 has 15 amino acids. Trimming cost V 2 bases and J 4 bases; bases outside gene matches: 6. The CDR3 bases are TGTGCCAGCAGTTACCTTACAGGGGGTTCCTATGGCTACACCTTC. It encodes CASSYLTGGSYGYTF.

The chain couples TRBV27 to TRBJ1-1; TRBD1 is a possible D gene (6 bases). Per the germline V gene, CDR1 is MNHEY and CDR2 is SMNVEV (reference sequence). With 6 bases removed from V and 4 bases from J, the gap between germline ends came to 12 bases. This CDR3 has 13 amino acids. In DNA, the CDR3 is TGTGCCAGCAGAAGTACAGGGCCCACTGAAGCTTTCTTT. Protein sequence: CASRSTGPTEAFF.

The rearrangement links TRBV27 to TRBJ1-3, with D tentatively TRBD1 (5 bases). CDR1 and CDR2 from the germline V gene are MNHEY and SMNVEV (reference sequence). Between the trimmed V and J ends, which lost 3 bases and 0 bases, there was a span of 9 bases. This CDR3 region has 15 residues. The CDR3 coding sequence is TGTGCCAGCAGTTTTGGGGCTCCCTCTGGAAACACCATATATTTT. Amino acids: CASSFGAPSGNTIYF.

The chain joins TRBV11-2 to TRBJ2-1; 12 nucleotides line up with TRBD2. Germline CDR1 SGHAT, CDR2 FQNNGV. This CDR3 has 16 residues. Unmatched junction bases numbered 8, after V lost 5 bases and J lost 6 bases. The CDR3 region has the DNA TGTGCCAGCAGCCCTATCAGGACTAGCGGGGTCAATGAGCAGTTCTTC. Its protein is CASSPIRTSGVNEQFF.

The CDR3 DNA sequence: TGTGCCAGCAGTTTCAACCATGGCTACACCTTC. It is translated as CASSFNHGYTF. The rearrangement joins TRBV28 to TRBJ1-2; D is ambiguous. Germline V gene sequence: CDR1 MDHEN, CDR2 SYDVKM. Trimming took 3 bases from V and 6 from J, leaving 5 bases between them. CDR3 size: 11 residues.

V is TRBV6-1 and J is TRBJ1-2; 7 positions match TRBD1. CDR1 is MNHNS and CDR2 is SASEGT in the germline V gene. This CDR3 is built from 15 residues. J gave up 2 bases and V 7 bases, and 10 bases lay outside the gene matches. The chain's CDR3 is CASILTTGRNYGYTF. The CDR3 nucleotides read TGTGCCAGCATTCTGACGACAGGGAGGAACTATGGCTACACCTTC.

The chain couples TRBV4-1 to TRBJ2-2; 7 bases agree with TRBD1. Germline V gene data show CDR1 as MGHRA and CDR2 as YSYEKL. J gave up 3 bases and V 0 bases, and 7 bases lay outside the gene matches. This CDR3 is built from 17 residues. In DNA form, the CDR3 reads TGCGCCAGCAGCCAAGAGGAAGGGGGCATGTACACCGGGGAGCTGTTTTTT. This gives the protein CASSQEEGGMYTGELFF.

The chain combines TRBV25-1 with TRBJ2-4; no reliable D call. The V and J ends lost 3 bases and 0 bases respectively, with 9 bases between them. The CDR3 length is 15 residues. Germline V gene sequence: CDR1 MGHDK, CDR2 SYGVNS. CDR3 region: CASSDYSLAKNIQYF. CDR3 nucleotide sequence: TGTGCCAGCAGTGATTATTCCTTAGCCAAAAACATTCAGTACTTC.

The CDR3 DNA sequence: TGTGCCAGTAGTATTCTCGGCGACAGGGGAGACACCATATATTTT. This codes for CASSILGDRGDTIYF. The chain joins TRBV19 to TRBJ1-3; 8 bases fit TRBD1. The CDR3 has 15 residues. The trim removed 3 bases at V and 8 bases at J, leaving 9 bases unmatched. CDR1 LNHDA and CDR2 SQIVND come from the germline V gene (reference sequence).

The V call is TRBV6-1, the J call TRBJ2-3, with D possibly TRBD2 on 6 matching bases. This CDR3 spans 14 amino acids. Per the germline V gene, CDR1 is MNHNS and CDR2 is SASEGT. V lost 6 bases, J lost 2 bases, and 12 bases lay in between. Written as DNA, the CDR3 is TGTGCCAGCAGGGGCGGGATCCTCACAGATACGCAGTATTTT. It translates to CASRGGILTDTQYF.

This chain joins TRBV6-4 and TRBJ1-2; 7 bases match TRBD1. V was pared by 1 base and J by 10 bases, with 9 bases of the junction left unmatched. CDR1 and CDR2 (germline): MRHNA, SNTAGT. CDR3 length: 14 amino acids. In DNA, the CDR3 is TGTGCCAGCAGTGACTTAAAGGGGGCGAGAGACTACACCTTC. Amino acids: CASSDLKGARDYTF.

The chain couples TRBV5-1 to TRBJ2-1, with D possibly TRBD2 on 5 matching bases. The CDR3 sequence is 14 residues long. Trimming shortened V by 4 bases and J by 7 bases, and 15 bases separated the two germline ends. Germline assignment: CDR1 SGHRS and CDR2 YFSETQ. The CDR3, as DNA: TGCGCCAGCAGCGCGGCACCGGGGTCGAATGAGCAGTTCTTC. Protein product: CASSAAPGSNEQFF. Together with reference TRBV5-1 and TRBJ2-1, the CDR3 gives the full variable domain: KAGVTQTPRYLIKTRGQQVTLSCSPISGHRSVSWYQQTPGQGLQFLFEYFSETQRNKGNFPGRFSGRQFSNSRSEMNVSTLELGDSALYLCASSAAPGSNEQFFGPGTRLTVL.

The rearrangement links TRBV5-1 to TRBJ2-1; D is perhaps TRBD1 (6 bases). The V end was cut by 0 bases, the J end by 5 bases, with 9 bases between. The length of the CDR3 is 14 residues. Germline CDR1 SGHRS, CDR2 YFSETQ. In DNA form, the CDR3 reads TGCGCCAGCAGCTTGGCCTGGACAGACAATGAGCAGTTCTTC. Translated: CASSLAWTDNEQFF.

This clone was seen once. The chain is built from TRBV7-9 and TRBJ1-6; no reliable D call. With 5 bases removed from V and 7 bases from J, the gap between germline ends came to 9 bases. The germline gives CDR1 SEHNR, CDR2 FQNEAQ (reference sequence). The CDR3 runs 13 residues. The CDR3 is CASSPYPNSPLHF. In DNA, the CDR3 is TGTGCCAGCAGCCCGTATCCCAATTCACCCCTCCACTTT.

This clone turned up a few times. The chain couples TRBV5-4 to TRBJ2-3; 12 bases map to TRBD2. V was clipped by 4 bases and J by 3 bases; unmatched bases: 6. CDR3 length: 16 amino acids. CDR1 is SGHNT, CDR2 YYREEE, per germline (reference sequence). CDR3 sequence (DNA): TGTGCCAGCAGCCTGGGACTAGCGGGTTTTACAGATACGCAGTATTTT. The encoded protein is CASSLGLAGFTDTQYF.

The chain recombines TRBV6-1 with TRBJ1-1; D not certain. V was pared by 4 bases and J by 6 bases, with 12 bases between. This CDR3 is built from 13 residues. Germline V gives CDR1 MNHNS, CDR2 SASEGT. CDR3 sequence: CASSGSPRAEAFF. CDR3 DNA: TGTGCCAGCAGTGGATCCCCGAGGGCTGAAGCTTTCTTT.

For the CDR3, the DNA is TGTGCCAGCAGTGAAGGACAGGGGAGCAATCAGCCCCAGCATTTT. Protein sequence: CASSEGQGSNQPQHF. This chain uses TRBV2 with TRBJ1-5; TRBD1 matches 8 bases. Germline loops: CDR1 SNHLY, CDR2 FYNNEI. The CDR3 runs to 15 residues. V lost 1 base and J lost 1; bases outside the gene matches: 0. The full variable domain, rest sourced from reference TRBV2 and TRBJ1-5, is EPEVTQTPSHQVTQMGQEVILRCVPISNHLYFYWYRQILGQKVEFLVSFYNNEISEKSEIFDDQFSVERPDGSNFTLKIRSTKLEDSAMYFCASSEGQGSNQPQHFGDGTRLSIL.

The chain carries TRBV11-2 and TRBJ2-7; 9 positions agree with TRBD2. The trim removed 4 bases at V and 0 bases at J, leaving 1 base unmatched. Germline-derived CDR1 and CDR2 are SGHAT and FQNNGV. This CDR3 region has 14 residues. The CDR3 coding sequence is TGTGCCAGCAGCTCTAGCGGGAACTCCTACGAGCAGTACTTC. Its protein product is CASSSSGNSYEQYF.

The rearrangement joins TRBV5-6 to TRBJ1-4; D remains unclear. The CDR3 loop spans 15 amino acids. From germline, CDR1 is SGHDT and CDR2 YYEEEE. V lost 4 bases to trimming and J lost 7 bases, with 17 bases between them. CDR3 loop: CASSNTGSSVEKLFF. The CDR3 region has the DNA TGTGCCAGCAGCAACACCGGGTCCTCTGTTGAAAAACTGTTTTTT.

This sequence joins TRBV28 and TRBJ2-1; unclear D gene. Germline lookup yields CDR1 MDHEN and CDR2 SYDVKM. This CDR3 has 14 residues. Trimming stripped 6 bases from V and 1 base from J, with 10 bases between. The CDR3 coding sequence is TGTGCCAGCAGGGGGTCTGGATCCTACAATGAGCAGTTCTTC. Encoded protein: CASRGSGSYNEQFF.

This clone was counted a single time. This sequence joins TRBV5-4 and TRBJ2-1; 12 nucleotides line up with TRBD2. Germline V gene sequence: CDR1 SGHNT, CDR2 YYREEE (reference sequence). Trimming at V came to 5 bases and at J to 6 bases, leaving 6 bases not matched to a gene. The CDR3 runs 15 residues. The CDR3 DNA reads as TGTGCCAGCAGTCTAGCGGGAGGGACGGCCAATGAGCAGTTCTTC. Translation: CASSLAGGTANEQFF.

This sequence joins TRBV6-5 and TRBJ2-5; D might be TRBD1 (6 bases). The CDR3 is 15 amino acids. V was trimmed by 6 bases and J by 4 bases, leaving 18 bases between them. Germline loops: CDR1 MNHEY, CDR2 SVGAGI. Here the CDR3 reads CASSRPTGWGETQYF. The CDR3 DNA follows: TGTGCCAGCAGCCGACCGACAGGTTGGGGAGAGACCCAGTACTTC.

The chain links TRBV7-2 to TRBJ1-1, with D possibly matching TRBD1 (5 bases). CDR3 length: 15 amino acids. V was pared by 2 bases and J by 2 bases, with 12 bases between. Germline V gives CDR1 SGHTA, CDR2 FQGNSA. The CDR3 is CASSLIAGLNTEAFF. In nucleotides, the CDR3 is TGTGCCAGCAGCTTAATTGCGGGGCTTAACACTGAAGCTTTCTTT.

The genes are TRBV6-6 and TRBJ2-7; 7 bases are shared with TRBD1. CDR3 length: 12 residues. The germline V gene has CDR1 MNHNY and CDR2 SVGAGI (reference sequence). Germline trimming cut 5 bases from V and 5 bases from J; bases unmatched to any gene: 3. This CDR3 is CASSTQGNEQYF. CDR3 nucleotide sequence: TGTGCCAGCAGTACACAGGGGAACGAGCAGTACTTC.

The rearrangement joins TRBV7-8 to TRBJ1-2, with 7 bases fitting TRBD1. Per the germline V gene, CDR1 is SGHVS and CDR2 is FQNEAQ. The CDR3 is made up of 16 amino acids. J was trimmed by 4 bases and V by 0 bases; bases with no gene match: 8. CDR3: CASSLAAAGGAYGYTF. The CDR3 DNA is TGTGCCAGCAGCTTAGCTGCGGCAGGGGGGGCCTATGGCTACACCTTC.

In nucleotides, the CDR3 is TGTGCCAGTAGTAGCCAAGTTAATCAGCCCCAGCATTTT. Protein product: CASSSQVNQPQHF. The chain couples TRBV19 to TRBJ1-5; no definite D call. V shed 4 bases and J shed 4 bases, with 8 bases lying between them. There are 13 residues in the CDR3. Germline CDR1 reads LNHDA; CDR2 reads SQIVND (reference sequence).

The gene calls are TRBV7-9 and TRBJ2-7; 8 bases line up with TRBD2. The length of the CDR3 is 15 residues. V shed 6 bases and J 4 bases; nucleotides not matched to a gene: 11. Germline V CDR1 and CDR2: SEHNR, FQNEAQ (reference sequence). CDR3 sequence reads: CASSSSGGTLYEQYF. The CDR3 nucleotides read TGTGCCAGCAGTTCGAGCGGGGGAACTCTATACGAGCAGTACTTC.